The 21 T cell receptor beta chains listed next were all sequenced from one sample in a study of cytomegalovirus exposure and HLA in healthy donors. Both 60 Vbeta primers and 13 Jbeta primers went into the PCR. Produced via immunoSEQ multiplex PCR; TCRdb's table is partial and in-frame only. The sample has 100,000 to 150,000 clones, 6.5% to 9.5% seen once. Input material: PBMCs. Receptor source: a middle-aged man in good health and CMV-seronegative.

This clone has more than one count but fewer than ten. The chain is built from TRBV6-6 and TRBJ2-1; D may be TRBD2 (7 bases). The ends were cut back, 5 bases at V and 4 bases at J, with 12 bases in the middle. The CDR3 runs to 14 residues. Per the germline V gene, CDR1 is MNHNY and CDR2 is SVGAGI (reference sequence). The chain's CDR3 is CASSLRGGYNEQFF. The CDR3 bases are TGTGCCAGCAGTCTGAGGGGGGGGTACAATGAGCAGTTCTTC.

The rearrangement links TRBV7-2 to TRBJ2-1, with a weak D call TRBD1 (6 bases). The CDR3 has 15 amino acids. The germline gives CDR1 SGHTA, CDR2 FQGNSA. V shed 5 bases and J shed 2 bases, with 13 bases lying between them. This CDR3 is CASSPRQAPYNEQFF. For the CDR3, the DNA is TGTGCCAGCAGCCCGCGACAGGCCCCCTACAATGAGCAGTTCTTC.

This clone occurred a few times. The J gene is TRBJ2-5, the V gene TRBV5-1; 10 nucleotides match TRBD1. J was trimmed by 4 bases and V by 2 bases; bases with no gene match: 8. CDR3 size: 16 residues. Per germline, CDR1 SGHRS and CDR2 YFSETQ. The CDR3 DNA reads as TGCGCCAGCAGCTTCACCCGGACAGGGGGGACAGAGACCCAGTACTTC. Protein sequence: CASSFTRTGGTETQYF.

V gene TRBV28 combines with J gene TRBJ1-1; the match to TRBD1 covers 9 bases. CDR3 length: 14 residues. J gave up 7 bases and V 6 bases, and 9 bases lay outside the gene matches. CDR1 is MDHEN and CDR2 is SYDVKM in the germline V gene. The CDR3 is CASRQSQGASEAFF. CDR3 nucleotide sequence: TGTGCCAGCAGGCAATCACAGGGGGCGAGTGAAGCTTTCTTT.

This clone was found a few times. V usage is TRBV19 and J usage is TRBJ2-1; 8 bases are shared with TRBD2. The CDR3 contains 15 residues. V was clipped by 4 bases and J by 7 bases; unmatched bases: 9. Germline CDR1 reads LNHDA; CDR2 reads SQIVND (reference sequence). CDR3 region: CASSRASGGGNEQFF. Here the CDR3 DNA reads TGTGCCAGTAGTAGGGCCAGCGGGGGCGGGAATGAGCAGTTCTTC.

This sequence joins TRBV29-1 and TRBJ1-1; D is ambiguous. This CDR3 has 13 amino acids. Germline CDR1 and CDR2: SQVTM and ANQGSEA. Trimming removed 0 bases from V and 10 bases from J, with 15 bases in between. The CDR3 nucleotides read TGCAGCGTTGAAGATCCACGGGGTGATGGAGCTTTCTTT. As protein: CSVEDPRGDGAFF. Full variable domain (missing parts from reference TRBV29-1 and TRBJ1-1): SAVISQKPSRDICQRGTSLTIQCQVDSQVTMMFWYRQQPGQSLTLIATANQGSEATYESGFVIDKFPISRPNLTFSTLTVSNMSPEDSSIYLCSVEDPRGDGAFFGQGTRLTVV.

The chain recombines TRBV4-1 with TRBJ2-2; 8 bases align to TRBD2. The trim removed 0 bases at V and 0 bases at J, leaving 0 bases unmatched. CDR1 and CDR2 from the germline V gene are MGHRA and YSYEKL. The CDR3 runs 16 residues. CDR3 sequence: CASSQELAANTGELFF. CDR3 nucleotides: TGCGCCAGCAGCCAAGAACTAGCGGCGAACACCGGGGAGCTGTTTTTT.

There are a few counts of this clone. The chain employs TRBV7-8 and TRBJ2-2; D is unresolved. Germline CDR1 SGHVS, CDR2 FQNEAQ. V dropped 4 bases and J dropped 4 bases, with 13 bases sitting between them. This CDR3 spans 15 amino acids. Here the CDR3 DNA reads TGTGCCAGCAGCTATAGTAATTCGGGCACCGGGGAGCTGTTTTTT. The encoded protein is CASSYSNSGTGELFF.

CDR3 sequence: CATSRGGEVDTQYF. CDR3 bases: TGTGCCACGAGTCGCGGGGGGGAGGTAGATACGCAGTATTTT. The chain uses TRBV6-5 and TRBJ2-3; 9 positions match TRBD2. This CDR3 has 14 residues. CDR1 is MNHEY and CDR2 is SVGAGI in the germline V gene. V trimming: 10 bases; J trimming: 5 bases; junction bases outside the gene matches: 10.

This clone was found a few times. The CDR3 end shows no conserved phenylalanine or tryptophan, and so a read error is likely. The chain links TRBV5-1 to TRBJ1-2; no clear D. V dropped 1 base and J dropped 4 bases, with 11 bases sitting between them. The CDR3 contains 14 residues. From germline, CDR1 is SGHRS and CDR2 YFSETQ. CDR3 DNA sequence: TGCGCCAGCAGCTTGTCCCCAAGCGGCTATGGCTACACCCTC. Its protein is CASSLSPSGYGYTL.

V usage is TRBV5-8 and J usage is TRBJ2-7, with D possibly TRBD2 on 6 matching bases. The V end lost 3 bases, the J end lost 2 bases, and 18 bases lay between the germline ends. The CDR3 contains 16 residues. Germline V gives CDR1 SGHTS, CDR2 YDEGEE. For the CDR3, the DNA is TGTGCCAGCAGCTCCCTGAGCCTCGGGGGAACCTACGAGCAGTACTTC. Protein product: CASSSLSLGGTYEQYF.

This clone has a handful of counts. The J gene is TRBJ1-4, the V gene TRBV2; maybe TRBD1 (6 bases). V was trimmed by 7 bases and J by 8 bases, leaving 20 bases between them. This CDR3 is built from 15 residues. CDR1 SNHLY and CDR2 FYNNEI come from the germline V gene. The CDR3 coding sequence is TGTGCCAGCATCCCAGAGGGGGTTTCGGGAGAAAAACTGTTTTTT. This codes for CASIPEGVSGEKLFF.

This clone was found a few times. The chain links TRBV10-1 to TRBJ1-2; 8 bases map to TRBD1. The CDR3 has 13 residues. V shed 6 bases, J shed 6 bases, and the junction held 6 bases outside the gene matches. Germline values: CDR1 WNHNN, CDR2 SYGVQD (reference sequence). CDR3: CASSLDRADGYTF. The CDR3 coding sequence is TGCGCCAGCAGCTTGGACAGGGCGGATGGCTACACCTTC.

This clone turned up a few times. The V call is TRBV5-4, the J call TRBJ2-2, with D perhaps matching TRBD1 (5 bases). Between the trimmed V and J ends, which lost 0 bases and 3 bases, there was a span of 9 bases. CDR3 length equals 15 residues. Germline-derived CDR1 and CDR2 are SGHNT and YYREEE (reference sequence). CDR3 nucleotides: TGTGCCAGCAGCTTGGAGGGGCGTCACACCGGGGAGCTGTTTTTT. Its translation is CASSLEGRHTGELFF. The variable domain in full, with the rest retrieved from reference TRBV5-4 and TRBJ2-2, is ETGVTQSPTHLIKTRGQQVTLRCSSQSGHNTVSWYQQALGQGPQFIFQYYREEENGRGNFPPRFSGLQFPNYSSELNVNALELDDSALYLCASSLEGRHTGELFFGEGSRLTVL.

V is TRBV19 and J is TRBJ2-1, with TRBD2 matching 7 bases. With V trimmed by 3 bases and J by 1 base, 3 bases remained unmatched. Germline values: CDR1 LNHDA, CDR2 SQIVND (reference sequence). The CDR3 covers 15 residues. CDR3 amino acids: CASSIRRGSYNEQFF. The DNA of the CDR3 is TGTGCCAGTAGTATCAGGCGGGGGTCCTACAATGAGCAGTTCTTC.

There are a few counts of this clone. The rearrangement links TRBV4-2 to TRBJ2-1, with TRBD2 matching 10 bases. The CDR3 runs to 15 residues. The V and J ends lost 1 base and 4 bases, in that order; junction bases with no gene match: 1. Germline-derived CDR1 and CDR2 are LGHNA and YNFKEQ. The CDR3 sequence: CASSQALAGYNEQFF. The CDR3 coding sequence is TGTGCCAGCAGCCAAGCACTAGCGGGATACAATGAGCAGTTCTTC.

There are a few counts of this clone. J is TRBJ2-5 and V is TRBV20-1; the D gene is possibly TRBD2 (5 bases). The germline V gene has CDR1 DFQATT and CDR2 SNEGSKA (reference sequence). CDR3 length: 11 amino acids. V shed 3 bases and J shed 5 bases, with 7 bases lying between them. The DNA for the CDR3 is TGCAGTGCTAGGCGCGGGGAGACCCAGTACTTC. This sequence encodes CSARRGETQYF.

V gene TRBV29-1 combines with J gene TRBJ1-4, with D perhaps TRBD1 (5 bases). With 6 bases removed from V and 8 bases from J, the gap between germline ends came to 13 bases. The CDR3 has 12 amino acids. Germline values: CDR1 SQVTM, CDR2 ANQGSEA. The CDR3 region is CSVEGIEEKLFF. CDR3 coding DNA: TGCAGCGTGGAGGGGATAGAAGAAAAACTGTTTTTT. Complete variable domain (other parts from reference TRBV29-1 and TRBJ1-4): SAVISQKPSRDICQRGTSLTIQCQVDSQVTMMFWYRQQPGQSLTLIATANQGSEATYESGFVIDKFPISRPNLTFSTLTVSNMSPEDSSIYLCSVEGIEEKLFFGSGTQLSVL.

This clone came up a few times. The chain joins TRBV5-1 to TRBJ2-1; TRBD1 aligns across 9 bases. The germline V gene encodes CDR1 SGHRS and CDR2 YFSETQ. The CDR3 contains 18 residues. V lost 4 bases and J lost 2; bases outside the gene matches: 13. The CDR3 sequence is CASSTPTGGGRTYNEQFF. In DNA form, the CDR3 reads TGCGCCAGCAGCACCCCGACAGGGGGGGGAAGAACCTACAATGAGCAGTTCTTC.

This rearrangement joins TRBV5-6 to TRBJ2-3, with 10 bases that match TRBD2. The V segment lost 0 bases and the J segment 5 bases; nucleotides outside the gene matches: 9. The CDR3 contains 17 residues. From germline, CDR1 is SGHDT and CDR2 YYEEEE. The CDR3 loop reads CASSLGVPAGGRDTQYF. The DNA for the CDR3 is TGTGCCAGCAGCTTGGGTGTCCCAGCGGGGGGGAGAGATACGCAGTATTTT.

The V and J genes are TRBV11-2 and TRBJ2-7; a weak D match, TRBD1 (7 bases). Trimming left V 0 bases short and J 5 bases short, with 14 bases between. The germline V gene encodes CDR1 SGHAT and CDR2 FQNNGV. The CDR3 consists of 15 residues. The CDR3 loop reads CASSLDRRGHDEQYF. CDR3 nucleotides: TGTGCCAGCAGCTTAGATCGGAGGGGGCACGACGAGCAGTACTTC.